The 11 T cell receptor beta chains below were found in one sample sequenced in a study of tumor and adjacent non-tumor tissue in lung cancer. Three rounds of nested PCR, following a modified ARM-PCR protocol, produced the TCRbeta library. TCRdb itself ran the multiplex PCR reads through MiXCR, one entry per CDR3 protein. The table shows roughly 200,000 distinct CDR3 sequences, with around 70% occurring only once. This sample's RNA came from whole unsorted tissue. The sequenced sample was lung tumor tissue. These receptors originate from a man between 60 and 75 years old with non-small cell lung cancer.

A remark on this clonotype: One end of the junction varies from germline; a read error may be responsible. The rearrangement joins TRBV5-1 to TRBJ2-5; D is uncertain. CDR1 and CDR2 (germline): SGHRS, YFSETQ. The CDR3 runs 16 residues. As DNA, the CDR3 is TGCGCCAGCAGCCCTGGATTGGGCGGTGTCGGAGAGACCCGGTACTTC. It is translated as CASSPGLGGVGETRYF.

This clonotype came up a few times. At one boundary the junction diverges from the germline segment, which might be a read error. The chain recombines TRBV29-1 with TRBJ2-5; D tentatively fits TRBD1 or TRBD2 (6 bases each). Germline CDR1 SQVTM, CDR2 ANQGSEA. This CDR3 spans 11 amino acids. Here the CDR3 reads CSVEDGRGPGF. CDR3 nucleotides: TGCAGCGTTGAAGATGGACGGGGGCCAGGGTTC. The complete variable domain, with remaining parts taken from reference TRBV29-1 and TRBJ2-5, reads SAVISQKPSRDICQRGTSLTIQCQVDSQVTMMFWYRQQPGQSLTLIATANQGSEATYESGFVIDKFPISRPNLTFSTLTVSNMSPEDSSIYLCSVEDGRGPGFGPGTRLLVL.

The chain recombines TRBV28 with TRBJ2-7; 9 bases fit TRBD2. The CDR3 spans 15 residues. Trimming removed 10 bases from V and 5 bases from J; junction bases left unmatched: 15. Germline V gene sequence: CDR1 MDHEN, CDR2 SYDVKM. The CDR3 sequence is CATRFYAGGVDEQYF. The CDR3 region has the DNA TGTGCCACCAGGTTTTATGCGGGGGGGGTCGACGAGCAGTACTTC.

Of note for this clonotype: Relative to the germline gene, one junction end is altered; a read error may explain this. This rearrangement joins TRBV12-3 or TRBV12-4 to TRBJ1-2, with a weak D call TRBD1 (5 bases). CDR3 size: 13 residues. CDR3 DNA sequence: TGTGTCAGCAGTGCGGACAAGAACTATGGCTACACCTTC. Translated: CVSSADKNYGYTF.

This clonotype came up a few times. V and J are TRBV12-3 or TRBV12-4 and TRBJ2-2, with TRBD1 matching 9 bases. Trimming removed 6 bases from V and 4 bases from J; junction bases left unmatched: 6. CDR3 size: 15 residues. The CDR3 sequence: CASSGQGIITGELFF. The CDR3 DNA is TGTGCCAGCAGCGGACAGGGGATAATCACCGGGGAGCTGTTTTTT.

A word on this clonotype: One end of the junction does not line up with germline, which may come from a read error. The gene calls are TRBV20-1 and TRBJ2-5, with D hard to call. The CDR3 has 12 residues. Germline CDR1 and CDR2: DFQATT and SNEGSKA (reference sequence). In DNA form, the CDR3 reads TGCAGTGTTAGAGTGTGGCCGGAGACCCAGTACTTT. Protein product: CSVRVWPETQYF.

The rearrangement joins TRBV29-1 to TRBJ2-1; D is unclear. This CDR3 spans 10 amino acids. Trimming removed 7 bases from V and 10 bases from J, with 11 bases in between. CDR1 and CDR2 from the germline V gene are SQVTM and ANQGSEA. CDR3 loop: CSARNTEQFF. For the CDR3, the DNA is TGCAGCGCCAGAAACACAGAGCAGTTCTTC.

On this clonotype: A read error may account for a junction end that differs from germline. The chain joins TRBV20-1 to TRBJ2-3; 9 bases match TRBD2. The CDR3 has 14 amino acids. Germline CDR1 is DFQATT and CDR2 is SNEGSKA (reference sequence). The DNA for the CDR3 is TGCAGTACTAGAGTCGCGGGAGGGGAAAGTACGCAGTATTTT. This sequence encodes CSTRVAGGESTQYF.

For this clonotype: With a much larger clone just one base away, this may be a read error. The genes are TRBV6-1 and TRBJ1-6; D may be TRBD1 (5 bases). With 8 bases removed from V and 1 base from J, the gap between germline ends came to 12 bases. This CDR3 has 15 residues. Looked up from germline, CDR1 is MNHNS and CDR2 is SASEGT. CDR3 sequence reads: CASGREGSYNSPLHF. CDR3 nucleotides: TGTGCCAGCGGTAGAGAGGGGTCCTATAATTCACCCCTCCACTTT.

Concerning this clonotype: A much larger clone lies a single base off, so this may be a read error. The V call is TRBV6-1, the J call TRBJ2-4; 8 bases are a match to TRBD1. The CDR3 is 15 residues long. Looked up from germline, CDR1 is MNHNS and CDR2 is SASEGT. With 4 bases clipped from V and 9 bases from J, the junction kept 11 bases outside the gene matches. The CDR3 region has the DNA TGTGCCAGCAGTGTCTTGCAGGGGGCGCGGGGCATTCAGTACTTC. Its translation is CASSVLQGARGIQYF.

The table lists this clonotype with many counts. The chain uses TRBV5-4 and TRBJ2-1, with TRBD1 matching 7 bases. The CDR3 totals 15 residues. With 1 base clipped from V and 5 bases from J, the junction kept 6 bases outside the gene matches. Germline V gives CDR1 SGHNT, CDR2 YYREEE (reference sequence). The CDR3: CASSLSWQGDNEQFF. The CDR3 nucleotides read TGTGCCAGCAGCTTGTCTTGGCAGGGGGACAATGAGCAGTTCTTC.